This entry lists 15 T cell receptor beta chains sequenced from one sample in a study of Graves' ophthalmopathy and Graves' hyperthyroidism. CDR3 regions of TCR beta were amplified from RNA transcripts. Second-round multiplex PCR came after first-round RT-PCR with HTBI primers. MiXCR was run by TCRdb on the multiplex PCR reads, yielding one entry per CDR3 protein. The sample contains around 400,000 distinct CDR3 sequences, around 20% of which appear only once. Input material: peripheral blood. The receptor set was obtained from a young woman with stable Graves' hyperthyroidism.

This clonotype was seen at least ten times. This sequence joins TRBV6-5 and TRBJ2-4; D unclear. Germline V CDR1 and CDR2: MNHEY, SVGAGI. V dropped 2 bases and J dropped 3 bases, with 17 bases sitting between them. The CDR3 has 17 residues. CDR3 in amino acids: CASSYVKLLLDKNIQYF. The CDR3 bases are TGTGCCAGCAGTTACGTGAAGCTCCTGTTGGACAAAAACATTCAGTACTTC.

The table lists this clonotype with a count of one. The V call is TRBV12-3 or TRBV12-4, the J call TRBJ2-7; 9 bases fit TRBD1. This CDR3 region has 12 residues. The trim removed 5 bases at V and 10 bases at J, leaving 6 bases unmatched. Here the CDR3 DNA reads TGTGCCAGCAGTCCGCACAGGGGGCGTCAGTACTTC. Its translation: CASSPHRGRQYF.

This clonotype was seen once. The CDR3 is CASSFTGISGNTIYF. In DNA, the CDR3 is TGTGCCAGCAGTTTTACCGGTATCTCTGGAAACACCATATATTTT. The chain employs TRBV28 and TRBJ1-3; D not certain. The germline V gene encodes CDR1 MDHEN and CDR2 SYDVKM. V dropped 3 bases and J dropped 0 bases, with 9 bases sitting between them. This CDR3 spans 15 amino acids. Drawing the rest from reference TRBV28 and TRBJ1-3, the complete variable domain is DVKVTQSSRYLVKRTGEKVFLECVQDMDHENMFWYRQDPGLGLRLIYFSYDVKMKEKGDIPEGYSVSREKKERFSLILESASTNQTSMYLCASSFTGISGNTIYFGEGSWLTVV.

This clonotype has a count of ten or more. J is TRBJ2-7 and V is TRBV5-1; weak D call: TRBD1 (5 bases). The CDR3 sequence is 14 residues long. The germline V gene encodes CDR1 SGHRS and CDR2 YFSETQ. V was cut by 0 bases and J by 6 bases, with 13 bases left in between. Here the CDR3 DNA reads TGCGCCAGCAGCTTGGGTCTACAGGTAGGCGAGCAGTACTTC. Translation gives CASSLGLQVGEQYF.

This clonotype was seen at least ten times. The rearrangement links TRBV28 to TRBJ2-7; a weak D match, TRBD2 (6 bases). V lost 5 bases and J 4 bases, leaving 9 bases between the germline ends. This CDR3 is built from 12 residues. CDR1 MDHEN and CDR2 SYDVKM come from the germline V gene. The CDR3 DNA sequence: TGTGCCAGCAGTCTAGCGAGATACGAGCAGTACTTC. The encoded protein is CASSLARYEQYF.

Concerning this clonotype: This may come from a read error, since a much larger clone is one base off. V usage is TRBV6-1 and J usage is TRBJ1-2, with 9 bases that match TRBD1. This CDR3 is built from 14 residues. Germline lookup yields CDR1 MNHNS and CDR2 SASEGT. DNA of the CDR3: TGTGCCAGCAGCGGGACAGGGTCTAACTATGGCAACACCTTC. This gives the protein CASSGTGSNYGNTF.

This clonotype was counted at least ten times. The rearrangement uses TRBV18 and TRBJ2-7; D is undetermined. Deletions cut 6 bases from V and 2 bases from J, with 17 bases between. Germline V gene data show CDR1 as KGHSH and CDR2 as LQKENI. This CDR3 has 15 amino acids. DNA of the CDR3: TGTGCCAGCTCCCCAACTCCCAACTCTGCCTACGAGCAGTACTTC. Translated: CASSPTPNSAYEQYF.

This clonotype was seen repeatedly, ten times or more. V and J are TRBV25-1 and TRBJ2-7; D call uncertain. Per the germline V gene, CDR1 is MGHDK and CDR2 is SYGVNS. V lost 2 bases and J 7 bases, leaving 12 bases between the germline ends. The CDR3 consists of 13 residues. The CDR3 sequence is CASSEPLRWEQYF. CDR3 DNA: TGTGCCAGCAGTGAACCCTTACGCTGGGAGCAGTACTTC.

This clonotype has a count of ten or more. The chain combines TRBV28 with TRBJ1-1; 12 bases are shared with TRBD1. This CDR3 has 15 residues. With 2 bases clipped from V and 10 bases from J, the junction kept 8 bases outside the gene matches. The germline gives CDR1 MDHEN, CDR2 SYDVKM. The CDR3 is CASSLLGQGARAAFF. CDR3 in DNA: TGTGCCAGCAGTTTACTGGGACAGGGGGCGCGGGCAGCTTTCTTT. Supplemented by reference TRBV28 and TRBJ1-1, the full variable domain reads DVKVTQSSRYLVKRTGEKVFLECVQDMDHENMFWYRQDPGLGLRLIYFSYDVKMKEKGDIPEGYSVSREKKERFSLILESASTNQTSMYLCASSLLGQGARAAFFGQGTRLTVV.

This chain connects TRBV6-1 to TRBJ1-5; D gene unclear. The ends were cut back, 2 bases at V and 4 bases at J, with 9 bases in the middle. CDR3 length: 14 residues. Germline V gene data show CDR1 as MNHNS and CDR2 as SASEGT. The DNA for the CDR3 is TGTGCCAGCAGTGAATGGGGTAGAAATCAGCCCCAGCATTTT. It yields the protein CASSEWGRNQPQHF.

This clonotype has ten or more counts. CDR3: CASSPREFTEAFF. The CDR3 bases are TGTGCCAGCAGCCCCAGGGAGTTCACTGAAGCTTTCTTT. The chain is built from TRBV7-9 and TRBJ1-1; maybe TRBD1 (5 bases). Trimming stripped 5 bases from V and 4 bases from J, with 11 bases between. This CDR3 contains 13 residues. Germline CDR1 and CDR2: SEHNR and FQNEAQ (reference sequence).

The rearrangement joins TRBV12-5 to TRBJ2-7; TRBD1 or TRBD2 may be the D gene (5 bases each). Trimming stripped 7 bases from V and 2 bases from J, with 12 bases between. The CDR3 has 13 amino acids. CDR1 is LGHNT, CDR2 FRNRAP, per germline. The CDR3 spells CASEGREPYEQYF. The CDR3 DNA reads TGTGCTAGTGAGGGCAGGGAGCCCTACGAGCAGTACTTC.

This clonotype came up a few times. The chain combines TRBV6-1 with TRBJ2-5; no clear D. From germline, CDR1 is MNHNS and CDR2 SASEGT. Trimming stripped 5 bases from V and 4 bases from J, with 17 bases between. CDR3 length: 15 amino acids. The CDR3 nucleotides read TGTGCCAGCAGTCCTGTGCCTCAGGACGGAGAGACCCAGTACTTC. This gives the protein CASSPVPQDGETQYF.

The chain links TRBV6-5 to TRBJ1-2, with 7 bases fitting TRBD1. This CDR3 is 15 amino acids long. V was pared by 2 bases and J by 8 bases, with 11 bases of the junction left unmatched. Germline V CDR1 and CDR2: MNHEY, SVGAGI. CDR3 loop: CASSYGQTGSGGYTF. The CDR3 nucleotides are TGTGCCAGCAGTTACGGTCAGACAGGGTCGGGCGGCTACACCTTC.

This clonotype was counted ten times or more. The chain is built from TRBV25-1 and TRBJ2-5; the match to TRBD2 covers 10 bases. Germline assignment: CDR1 MGHDK and CDR2 SYGVNS. The length of the CDR3 is 15 residues. V gave up 5 bases and J gave up 5 bases; unmatched junction bases: 8. The CDR3, as DNA: TGTGCCAGCAGTTTGGCTAGCGGGAGTGCGGAGACCCAGTACTTC. Residues: CASSLASGSAETQYF.